The 11 T cell receptor beta chains reported below all come from one sample, sequenced in a study of post-analysis software for immune sequencing data. General study findings and limits: Compared with controls, patients had more of five TRBV segments, including TRBV5-6, TRBV5-1 and TRBV20-1.

The antigens for these receptors are not known. Unique molecular identifiers had been added to the TCR beta cDNA libraries. TCRdb re-called the PCR reads through MiXCR, storing one row per CDR3 protein. The data contain about 760,000 distinct CDR3 sequences, 25% to 30% of them singletons. The sequenced sample was blood. The receptors were gathered from a girl aged 10-17 years with multiple sclerosis.

About this clonotype: One base away lies a much larger clone, so this may be a sequencing read error. As the CDR3 is not closed by the conserved phenylalanine or tryptophan, this likely results from a read error. V usage is TRBV29-1 and J usage is TRBJ1-2; tentative D call: TRBD1 (5 bases). CDR1 and CDR2 (germline): SQVTM, ANQGSEA. The V end was cut by 3 bases, the J end by 7 bases, with 15 bases between. The CDR3 runs 13 residues. CDR3 DNA sequence: TGCAGCGTTGACACGGCAGGGATCAGTGGCTACACCTCC. Residues: CSVDTAGISGYTS.

The V gene is TRBV5-1, the J gene TRBJ2-7, with 8 bases identical to TRBD2. The CDR3 is made up of 16 amino acids. Germline trimming cut 1 base from V and 2 bases from J; bases unmatched to any gene: 8. Germline CDR1 is SGHRS and CDR2 is YFSETQ. CDR3 coding DNA: TGCGCCAGCAGCTTGCCGCGGGACGGGGGGGCCTACGAGCAGTACTTC. It encodes CASSLPRDGGAYEQYF. Full variable domain (remainder filled in from reference TRBV5-1 and TRBJ2-7): KAGVTQTPRYLIKTRGQQVTLSCSPISGHRSVSWYQQTPGQGLQFLFEYFSETQRNKGNFPGRFSGRQFSNSRSEMNVSTLELGDSALYLCASSLPRDGGAYEQYFGPGTRLTVT.

This chain links TRBV5-1 with TRBJ2-5; 10 positions agree with TRBD1. The ends lost 4 bases at V and 5 bases at J; junction bases unmatched: 11. Germline lookup yields CDR1 SGHRS and CDR2 YFSETQ. The CDR3 is made up of 16 amino acids. This chain's CDR3 is CASSVGQGVTSETQYF. The CDR3 region has the DNA TGCGCCAGCAGCGTTGGACAGGGGGTTACTTCCGAGACCCAGTACTTC.

V gene TRBV5-1 combines with J gene TRBJ2-3, with a weak D call TRBD2 (6 bases). The V and J ends lost 8 bases and 8 bases respectively, with 12 bases between them. The CDR3 has 11 amino acids. Germline V gene data show CDR1 as SGHRS and CDR2 as YFSETQ. The CDR3 here is CASLLGGTQYF. In DNA, the CDR3 is TGCGCCAGTTTGCTCGGGGGTACGCAGTATTTT.

The chain employs TRBV7-2 and TRBJ2-1; either TRBD1 or TRBD2 may fit D (6 bases each). Trimming left V 5 bases short and J 9 bases short, with 20 bases between. The CDR3 is 15 residues long. The germline V gene has CDR1 SGHTA and CDR2 FQGNSA. The CDR3 here is CASSLGGSGAPEQFF. CDR3 DNA sequence: TGTGCCAGCAGCCTAGGGGGGAGCGGAGCTCCTGAGCAGTTCTTC.

This clonotype has a handful of counts. The rearrangement links TRBV3-1 to TRBJ2-7; D is uncertain. This CDR3 has 14 residues. The germline CDR1 and CDR2 sequences are LGHDT and YNNKEL (reference sequence). Between the trimmed V and J ends, which lost 1 base and 3 bases, there was a span of 10 bases. The CDR3 loop is CASSQGLTNYEQYF. The CDR3 bases are TGTGCCAGCAGCCAAGGACTGACCAACTACGAGCAGTACTTC.

This clonotype was observed a handful of times. The rearrangement joins TRBV3-1 to TRBJ2-4, with unresolved D. V shed 1 base and J shed 3 bases, with 7 bases lying between them. This CDR3 comprises 14 residues. CDR1 is LGHDT, CDR2 YNNKEL, per germline (reference sequence). Here the CDR3 reads CASSQVGDKNIQYF. The CDR3 coding sequence is TGTGCCAGCAGCCAAGTCGGTGACAAAAACATTCAGTACTTC. The complete variable domain, with remaining parts taken from reference TRBV3-1 and TRBJ2-4, reads DTAVSQTPKYLVTQMGNDKSIKCEQNLGHDTMYWYKQDSKKFLKIMFSYNNKELIINETVPNRFSPKSPDKAHLNLHINSLELGDSAVYFCASSQVGDKNIQYFGAGTRLSVL.

This clonotype was detected only once. The chain couples TRBV5-6 to TRBJ2-7, with D perhaps given as TRBD1 or TRBD2 (6 bases each). The DNA end favors TRBJ2-5, so the J call may be wrong. Germline assignment: CDR1 SGHDT and CDR2 YYEEEE. The CDR3 loop spans 16 amino acids. CDR3 coding DNA: TGTGCCAGCAGCCCTTCCGGGTGGGGGGCTCAAGAGACCCAGTACTTC. It specifies CASSPSGWGAQETQYF.

This clonotype was seen a few times. J is TRBJ2-5 and V is TRBV5-1; no clear D gene. The CDR3 has 13 residues. Germline V gene data show CDR1 as SGHRS and CDR2 as YFSETQ. The V gene lost 5 bases and the J gene lost 5 bases, with 13 bases spanning the gap. The CDR3 region is CASSLDSGETQYF. As DNA, the CDR3 is TGCGCCAGCAGTCTTGACTCCGGGGAGACCCAGTACTTC. Full variable domain (outside the CDR3, taken from reference TRBV5-1 and TRBJ2-5): KAGVTQTPRYLIKTRGQQVTLSCSPISGHRSVSWYQQTPGQGLQFLFEYFSETQRNKGNFPGRFSGRQFSNSRSEMNVSTLELGDSALYLCASSLDSGETQYFGPGTRLLVL.

The chain links TRBV3-1 to TRBJ1-2; tentatively, D is TRBD1 (5 bases). The CDR3 runs 13 residues. Trimming removed 0 bases at V and 7 bases at J, with 9 bases between. From germline, CDR1 is LGHDT and CDR2 YNNKEL (reference sequence). The chain's CDR3 is CASSQEPGSGYTF. CDR3 nucleotide sequence: TGTGCCAGCAGCCAAGAACCAGGGAGTGGCTACACCTTC.

There are a few counts of this clonotype. The genes are TRBV12-5 and TRBJ1-2; TRBD1 agrees at 7 bases. The J segment lost 8 bases and the V segment lost 5 bases, leaving 11 bases of the junction unmatched. From germline, CDR1 is LGHNT and CDR2 FRNRAP. There are 14 residues in the CDR3. The CDR3 reads CASGTMPGTEGYTF. The CDR3 DNA follows: TGTGCTAGTGGTACAATGCCCGGGACAGAAGGCTACACCTTC. The variable domain in full, with the rest retrieved from reference TRBV12-5 and TRBJ1-2, is DARVTQTPRHKVTEMGQEVTMRCQPILGHNTVFWYRQTMMQGLELLAYFRNRAPLDDSGMPKDRFSAEMPDATLATLKIQPSEPRDSAVYFCASGTMPGTEGYTFGSGTRLTVV.